One sample yielded the 21 T cell receptor beta chains listed below, sequenced in a study of blood T cells in healthy people across ages. PCR was performed a second time for about 6 to 12 cycles using a sample-barcoded 5' primer and a J-beta primer mix. MiXCR was run by TCRdb on the 5' RACE reads, yielding one entry per CDR3 protein. Seen here are about 1.5 million distinct CDR3 sequences, under 55% observed once, and the top ten hold approximately 4%. Sequenced input: blood. These receptor sequences come from a woman under 30 in good health.

The chain is built from TRBV27 and TRBJ2-5; possibly TRBD2 for D (5 bases). Germline V gene data show CDR1 as MNHEY and CDR2 as SMNVEV (reference sequence). V shed 6 bases and J shed 5 bases, with 25 bases lying between them. The CDR3 extends over 17 amino acids. The CDR3 sequence is CASRPSGWRRTDETQYF. CDR3 DNA sequence: TGTGCCAGCAGGCCATCGGGATGGCGAAGGACTGACGAGACCCAGTACTTC.

For the CDR3, the DNA is TGTGCCAGCAGCTTAATAAGCGGGAGGAACTACAATGAGCAGTTCTTC. This gives the protein CASSLISGRNYNEQFF. The chain links TRBV7-9 to TRBJ2-1; 9 nucleotides agree with TRBD2. CDR1 and CDR2 (germline): SEHNR, FQNEAQ (reference sequence). With V trimmed by 2 bases and J by 3 bases, 5 bases remained unmatched. This CDR3 comprises 16 residues.

The chain joins TRBV12-3 or TRBV12-4 to TRBJ2-5; 9 bases fit TRBD1. V lost 6 bases and J lost 3; bases outside the gene matches: 5. CDR3 length: 14 amino acids. CDR3 sequence: CASRWTGVEETQYF. The CDR3, as DNA: TGTGCCAGCAGGTGGACAGGGGTTGAAGAGACCCAGTACTTC.

This clonotype occurred a few times. The chain couples TRBV6-5 to TRBJ2-1, with TRBD2 as a possible D gene (6 bases). The V gene lost 2 bases and the J gene lost 0 bases, with 8 bases spanning the gap. Germline V gene lookup returns CDR1 MNHEY and CDR2 SVGAGI. The CDR3 contains 15 residues. The DNA for the CDR3 is TGTGCCAGCAGTTACGGCGGGATCTCCTACAATGAGCAGTTCTTC. Amino acid sequence: CASSYGGISYNEQFF.

This clonotype was picked up a small number of times. The J gene is TRBJ2-7, the V gene TRBV20-1; D is unclear. CDR3 length: 16 amino acids. The V and J ends lost 6 bases and 2 bases respectively, with 23 bases between them. Germline V lookup: CDR1 DFQATT, CDR2 SNEGSKA (reference sequence). The CDR3 bases are TGCAGTGCCATCGTTCGGAACCCGGAAAGTACCTACGAGCAGTACTTC. Translating gives CSAIVRNPESTYEQYF.

This clonotype turned up a few times. The rearrangement links TRBV7-6 to TRBJ2-1; TRBD1 matches 7 bases. With 6 bases clipped from V and 3 bases from J, the junction kept 11 bases outside the gene matches. The germline V gene has CDR1 SGHVS and CDR2 FNYEAQ. The CDR3 length is 16 residues. The CDR3 DNA is TGTGCCAGCAGTTACGGGACAGCCTTAGGCTACAATGAGCAGTTCTTC. Protein: CASSYGTALGYNEQFF.

This clonotype has only a few counts. This chain uses TRBV28 with TRBJ1-6; D unresolved. Trimming took 6 bases from V and 8 from J, leaving 11 bases between them. The CDR3 runs 13 residues. CDR1 is MDHEN and CDR2 is SYDVKM in the germline V gene. CDR3 region: CASRSGYYSPLHF. Here the CDR3 DNA reads TGTGCCAGCAGATCTGGATATTATTCACCCCTCCACTTT.

The chain links TRBV15 to TRBJ1-1; D gene unclear. The V and J ends lost 0 bases and 5 bases respectively, with 4 bases between them. From germline, CDR1 is LNHNV and CDR2 YYDKDF (reference sequence). The CDR3 is 12 residues long. The CDR3 spells CATSRDTTEAFF. The CDR3 region has the DNA TGTGCCACCAGCAGAGATACAACTGAAGCTTTCTTT.

This clonotype was found a few times. CDR3 in amino acids: CASSRIPDPGYEQYF. The CDR3 DNA follows: TGTGCCAGCAGCCGAATCCCAGATCCTGGCTACGAGCAGTACTTC. The V call is TRBV6-5, the J call TRBJ2-7; no clear D. CDR1 and CDR2 (germline): MNHEY, SVGAGI. The CDR3 is 15 residues long. V was shortened by 6 bases and J by 3 bases, with 18 bases between the two germline ends.

The V gene is TRBV20-1, the J gene TRBJ2-5, with D perhaps TRBD1 or TRBD2 (5 bases each). CDR3 length: 11 residues. Germline V lookup: CDR1 DFQATT, CDR2 SNEGSKA (reference sequence). V was pared by 6 bases and J by 5 bases, with 10 bases between. CDR3: CSARVAETQYF. In DNA form, the CDR3 reads TGCAGTGCCAGGGTAGCGGAGACCCAGTACTTC.

The V and J genes are TRBV28 and TRBJ2-3; the D gene is possibly TRBD1 (6 bases). Germline V gene lookup returns CDR1 MDHEN and CDR2 SYDVKM. Trimming stripped 6 bases from V and 4 bases from J, with 17 bases between. There are 15 residues in the CDR3. Written as DNA, the CDR3 is TGTGCCAGCAGCCGCGACAGGACCGATGCAGATACGCAGTATTTT. It yields the protein CASSRDRTDADTQYF. Based on the CDR3 plus reference TRBV28 and TRBJ2-3, the full variable domain is DVKVTQSSRYLVKRTGEKVFLECVQDMDHENMFWYRQDPGLGLRLIYFSYDVKMKEKGDIPEGYSVSREKKERFSLILESASTNQTSMYLCASSRDRTDADTQYFGPGTRLTVL.

The chain recombines TRBV20-1 with TRBJ2-7; 12 bases fit TRBD2. Germline V gene sequence: CDR1 DFQATT, CDR2 SNEGSKA (reference sequence). J was trimmed by 2 bases and V by 2 bases; bases with no gene match: 10. The CDR3 spans 17 residues. CDR3 in DNA: TGCAGTGCTAGACAAGATCCTCGACTAGCGGGAGCCTACGAGCAGTACTTC. This codes for CSARQDPRLAGAYEQYF.

The rearrangement uses TRBV10-3 and TRBJ1-2; 7 bases are a match to TRBD1. Germline loops: CDR1 ENHRY, CDR2 SYGVKD. There are 13 residues in the CDR3. V gave up 11 bases and J gave up 3 bases; unmatched junction bases: 9. This CDR3 is CAARRGTDYGYTF. The DNA for the CDR3 is TGTGCCGCTAGGAGAGGGACAGACTATGGCTACACCTTC.

The chain is built from TRBV27 and TRBJ2-7, with TRBD1 identical over 7 bases. This CDR3 contains 13 residues. The V and J ends lost 6 bases and 3 bases, in that order; junction bases with no gene match: 5. Germline CDR1 MNHEY, CDR2 SMNVEV (reference sequence). The CDR3 bases are TGTGCCAGCAGGGAGACAGGGTACTACGAGCAGTACTTC. Amino acid sequence: CASRETGYYEQYF.

This clonotype showed up just a few times. CDR3 region: CASSWSEQYF. In DNA form, the CDR3 reads TGTGCCAGCAGTTGGTCCGAGCAGTACTTC. The chain uses TRBV12-3 or TRBV12-4 and TRBJ2-7; D unresolved. V lost 4 bases, J lost 6 bases, and 4 bases lay in between. The CDR3 length is 10 residues.

As regards this clonotype: Germline is not matched at one junction end, which may reflect a read error. V usage is TRBV7-9 and J usage is TRBJ1-2; D is undetermined. This CDR3 is 14 amino acids long. The germline V gene encodes CDR1 SEHNR and CDR2 FQNEAQ (reference sequence). Here the CDR3 reads CACSLPQVGYGYTF. The CDR3 DNA reads TGTGCCTGCAGCCTACCTCAGGTTGGGTATGGCTACACCTTC.

The chain is built from TRBV7-8 and TRBJ2-5; 7 bases match TRBD1. V lost 6 bases and J lost 5; bases outside the gene matches: 9. The CDR3 sequence is 14 residues long. Looked up from germline, CDR1 is SGHVS and CDR2 is FQNEAQ. The CDR3 nucleotides read TGTGCCAGCAGAAGACAGGGCTCAGGGGAGACCCAGTACTTC. Protein: CASRRQGSGETQYF. Supplemented by reference TRBV7-8 and TRBJ2-5, the full variable domain reads GAGVSQSPRYKVAKRGQDVALRCDPISGHVSLFWYQQALGQGPEFLTYFQNEAQLDKSGLPSDRFFAERPEGSVSTLKIQRTQQEDSAVYLCASRRQGSGETQYFGPGTRLLVL.

The chain joins TRBV11-2 to TRBJ2-5; no firm D call. Deletions cut 4 bases from V and 3 bases from J, with 9 bases between. The CDR3 runs 13 residues. The germline CDR1 and CDR2 sequences are SGHAT and FQNNGV. CDR3 amino acids: CASSCVGEETQYF. For the CDR3, the DNA is TGTGCCAGCAGCTGCGTAGGCGAAGAGACCCAGTACTTC.

This clonotype has a handful of counts. The J gene is TRBJ2-2, the V gene TRBV7-3; D call uncertain. Trimming stripped 6 bases from V and 7 bases from J, with 9 bases between. This CDR3 comprises 12 residues. The V gene's germline CDR1 is SGHTA and CDR2 FQGTGA. In DNA, the CDR3 is TGTGCCAGCAGTCTCTACGGCGGGGAGCTGTTTTTT. Protein sequence: CASSLYGGELFF.

The chain recombines TRBV29-1 with TRBJ1-1; D perhaps matches TRBD1 (5 bases). Germline assignment: CDR1 SQVTM and CDR2 ANQGSEA. The CDR3 length is 12 residues. V was shortened by 6 bases and J by 2 bases, with 10 bases between the two germline ends. The CDR3 region has the DNA TGCAGCGTCCAGACAGTCAACACTGAAGCTTTCTTT. The encoded protein is CSVQTVNTEAFF.

CDR3 sequence reads: CAISETQGETQYF. For the CDR3, the DNA is TGTGCCATCAGTGAGACCCAAGGAGAGACCCAGTACTTC. V is TRBV10-3 and J is TRBJ2-5, with unresolved D. Germline CDR1 is ENHRY and CDR2 is SYGVKD. This CDR3 is 13 amino acids long. The germline V and J ends were trimmed by 2 bases and 4 bases, with 8 bases remaining between them.